This section outlines one T cell receptor beta chain sequence together with its context. Its target is not known. The source of the sample is a study of OX40 agonist ivuxolimab in advanced cancers. For the study at large: With a range of roughly 20 to 85, age averaged approximately 60 years, and around 80% were male. Enrollees could have had prior anti-PD-1, anti-PD-L1 or anti-CTLA-4 therapy, which about 40% had received.

From germline, CDR1 is SNHLY and CDR2 FYNNEI. The length of the CDR3 is 14 residues. V shed 4 bases, J shed 5 bases, and the junction held 4 bases outside the gene matches. TCRdb keeps only in-frame clones here, not all; method: immunoSEQ multiplex PCR. The sample shows tens of thousands of clones, 86% of them seen only once. Overall study results and limits: Some patients without response likewise showed low normalized clonal expansion. Fewer expanded clones were found on average in CD4+ than in CD8+ T cells.

The clonotype was recovered from an adult with an advanced solid tumor such as melanoma, head and neck, liver or kidney cancer. The sequences come from CD4+ or CD8+ T cells sorted from blood, collected in a trial of the OX40 agonist ivuxolimab. The chain uses TRBV2 and TRBJ1-5; TRBD1 aligns across 8 bases. The CDR3 nucleotides are TGTGCCAGCAGTGCTAGACAGGGGCATCAGCCCCAGCATTTT. Its translation is CASSARQGHQPQHF.